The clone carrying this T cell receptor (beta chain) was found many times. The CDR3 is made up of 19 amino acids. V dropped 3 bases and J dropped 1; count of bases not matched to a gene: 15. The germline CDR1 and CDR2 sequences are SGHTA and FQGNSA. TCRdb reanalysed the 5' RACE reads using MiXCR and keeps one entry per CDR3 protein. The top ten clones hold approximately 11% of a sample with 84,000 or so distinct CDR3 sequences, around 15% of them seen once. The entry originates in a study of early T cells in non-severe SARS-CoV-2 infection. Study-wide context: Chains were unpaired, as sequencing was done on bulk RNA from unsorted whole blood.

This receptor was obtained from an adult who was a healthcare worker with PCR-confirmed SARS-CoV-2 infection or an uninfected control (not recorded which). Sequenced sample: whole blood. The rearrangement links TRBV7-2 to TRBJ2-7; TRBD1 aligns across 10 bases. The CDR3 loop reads CASSLGQGKLVGGSYEQYF. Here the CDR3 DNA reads TGTGCCAGCAGCTTGGGACAGGGGAAACTAGTCGGGGGTTCCTACGAGCAGTACTTC. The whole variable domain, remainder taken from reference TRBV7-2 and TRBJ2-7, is GAGVSQSPSNKVTEKGKDVELRCDPISGHTALYWYRQSLGQGLEFLIYFQGNSAPDKSGLPSDRFSAERTGGSVSTLTIQRTQQEDSAVYLCASSLGQGKLVGGSYEQYFGPGTRLTVT.